This T cell receptor (beta chain) was obtained from a study of OX40 agonist ivuxolimab in advanced cancers. About the research overall: With a range of roughly 20 to 80, age averaged approximately 60 years, and about 83% were male. Study-wide results and caveats: Expansion of clones was among the lowest in partial responders at 0.1-3.0 mg/kg. Circulating CD4+ and CD8+ T cells showed clonal expansion by week 6 at 0.1 to 3.0 mg/kg.

The V gene's germline CDR1 is MDHEN and CDR2 SYDVKM. The CDR3 runs to 15 residues. The J segment lost 4 bases and the V segment lost 3 bases, leaving 5 bases of the junction unmatched. A word on this clone: Its target is unknown.

Produced via immunoSEQ multiplex PCR; TCRdb's table is partial and in-frame only. The sample yields tens of thousands of clones, 94% seen once. V is TRBV28 and J is TRBJ1-2; 10 bases match TRBD1. This specimen consisted of CD4+ or CD8+ T cells sorted from blood, obtained in a trial of the OX40 agonist ivuxolimab. The sequence was obtained from an adult with an advanced solid tumor such as melanoma, head and neck, liver or kidney cancer. The CDR3 DNA follows: TGTGCCAGCAGTTTTCTCAGACAGGGGGCCTATGGCTACACCTTC. As protein: CASSFLRQGAYGYTF.